The source of this T cell receptor beta chain is a study of blood T cells in healthy people across ages. It was with a sample-barcoded 5' primer and a J-beta primer mix that a second PCR of roughly 7 to 12 cycles was run. In TCRdb, the 5' RACE reads were re-called with MiXCR into one record per CDR3 protein. The profile shows approximately 2,000,000 distinct CDR3 sequences, more than 35% of them singletons. The germline V gene has CDR1 SGHVS and CDR2 FQNEAQ. The CDR3 contains 15 residues. A minimum of 7 million PBMCs was isolated per sample. The sequenced sample was blood. The sequence was collected from a human donor in good health. V and J are TRBV7-8 and TRBJ2-5; no clear D. The DNA end favors TRBJ2-7, so the J call may be wrong. Here the CDR3 DNA reads TGTGCCAGCAGCTTAAGTCGGCAGATAAACTACGAGCAGTACTTC. Its protein product is CASSLSRQINYEQYF.